This TCR beta chain appears in the sequencing data of a study of vaccination and CD4 T cells after COVID-19 (dated by TCRdb to 2021 to 2024). For the study in its entirety: In the convalescent cohort there were six males and four females, among whom were two Hispanic individuals, seven Caucasians, two Asians and one multiracial person. Post-vaccine blood samples were taken a median of 72 days after the second vaccine dose, with a range of 14 to 241 days. Culture stimuli were overlapping spike peptide pools from SARS-CoV-2 and from the common cold coronaviruses HCoV-NL63, HCoV-OC43 and HCoV-229E. Control cultures used a CEFX viral epitope pool as positive control, an HIV-1 Nef peptide pool as negative control, or no peptide. At the TCR clonotype level, an earlier paper using these donors assessed memory CD4+ T cell crossreactivity between SARS-CoV-2 and common cold coronavirus spike proteins. Participants received two doses of either the Pfizer-BioNTech BNT162b2 vaccine (n=8) or the Moderna mRNA-1273 vaccine (n=2). The spike-specific CD4+ TCR repertoire was compared before and after mRNA vaccination in 10 COVID-19 convalescent patients and a few infection-naive healthy vaccine recipients. Post-COVID blood samples were collected from convalescent patients a median of approximately 100 days after diagnosis, with a range of about 30 to 161 days. Beyond this particular receptor, the publication reports: Although the median number of SARS-CoV-2-reactive clonotypes went up from roughly 23 after infection to 35 to 40 after vaccination, the increase was not significant. Relatively few convalescent patients were included in the study, and early timepoints after natural infection were not analyzed. Nearly all vaccine-specific clones in convalescent patients (304 of 307) were mono-reactive for SARS-CoV-2 spike rather than cross-reactive with common cold coronaviruses. In convalescent patients, a median around 89% of post-vaccine SARS-CoV-2-reactive clones were detected only after vaccination, suggesting vaccine-specific priming.

The treatment or condition label, read with the paper, signifies: roughly 10-day PBMC culture with coronavirus spike peptide pools or control peptides (ViraFEST assay). CD4+ T cells from unexposed donors were collected before the COVID-19 pandemic (2011-2018). The ViraFEST assay, used in the study, expanded antigen-specific T cells with peptide pools and then identified the expanded clonotypes through TCR sequencing. Each well held around 2.1 million PBMCs cultured with roughly 10 ug/ml peptide pools in IMDM containing 5% human AB serum and 9 to 10 IU/ml IL-2. Half of the culture medium was replaced with fresh IL-2-containing medium on days 3 and 7. Once the cells had been in culture for less than 12 days, the EasySep CD4+ T cell isolation kit was used to isolate CD4+ T cells by negative selection. As cell number allowed, CD4+ T cells from unexposed donors were tested for reactivity to SARS-CoV-2 S and N and to four common cold coronavirus spike pools. PBMCs were separated from whole blood using Ficoll-Paque Plus gradient centrifugation and then either used fresh or cryopreserved at -140C. Each culture condition was generally run in triplicate wells. Leukapheresis product for the unexposed donors was bought commercially.

The CDR3 runs 17 amino acids, cysteine and phenylalanine included. Of all the DNA, just the CDR3 is kept, 51 bases in frame from base 1. CDR1 is given as SGHRS and CDR2 as YFSETQ, both from the germline V gene. V is cut by 4 bases and J by 0 bases, and the space between the germline ends is 14 bases. Notes on this clonotype: Its target antigen remains unknown. No per-base quality is available; no much larger clone lies one base away.

Libraries were prepared through PCR. DNA from cultured CD4+ T cells was subjected to TCR sequencing with the Oncomine TCR Beta short-read assay at the Johns Hopkins FTIC core. The QIAamp micro DNA kit was used to extract genomic DNA from the cultured CD4+ T cells. Oncomine TCR Beta libraries from cultured CD4+ T cells were pooled with unique dual indexes and sequenced on an Illumina iSeq 100. In the authors' own workflow: Non-productive sequences were filtered out, and CDR3s that did not start with C, did not end with F or W, or were shorter than 7 amino acids were discarded. Antigen-specific clonotypes were identified with the MANAFEST web application by comparing peptide-stimulated wells with reference and other culture wells. For a clone to be called positive, the clone needed an FDR below 0.05, an odds ratio above 5, and a productive frequency above 0.1% in at least two of three replicate wells. Clonotypes that were significantly expanded in both SARS-CoV-2 spike wells and at least one common cold coronavirus spike condition were defined as cross-reactive. Using R version 3.6.1, CDR3 homology was evaluated through Levenshtein distances (stringdist) along with unrooted phylogenetic trees (ape). TCRdb trimmed public reads at Q25 via fastp, called clones via MiXCR and kept in-frame beta chains. One record per CDR3 amino acid sequence lists the most common genes and DNA. Here the V and J calls rest on TCRdb's processing, not on the authors' analysis. This sample holds thousands of distinct CDR3 sequences; around a third were observed only once. The ten largest clones add up to roughly a fifth of the sample.

The rearranged segments are TRBV5-1 and TRBJ1-6, with the D gene not clear enough to name. The receptor's source is a human donor in good health. The sample was CD4+ T cells from blood, cultured in vitro. The encoded CDR3 is CASSPSTPSSYNSPLHF. DNA sequence: TGCGCCAGCAGCCCTTCGACACCCAGCTCCTATAATTCACCCCTCCACTTT.